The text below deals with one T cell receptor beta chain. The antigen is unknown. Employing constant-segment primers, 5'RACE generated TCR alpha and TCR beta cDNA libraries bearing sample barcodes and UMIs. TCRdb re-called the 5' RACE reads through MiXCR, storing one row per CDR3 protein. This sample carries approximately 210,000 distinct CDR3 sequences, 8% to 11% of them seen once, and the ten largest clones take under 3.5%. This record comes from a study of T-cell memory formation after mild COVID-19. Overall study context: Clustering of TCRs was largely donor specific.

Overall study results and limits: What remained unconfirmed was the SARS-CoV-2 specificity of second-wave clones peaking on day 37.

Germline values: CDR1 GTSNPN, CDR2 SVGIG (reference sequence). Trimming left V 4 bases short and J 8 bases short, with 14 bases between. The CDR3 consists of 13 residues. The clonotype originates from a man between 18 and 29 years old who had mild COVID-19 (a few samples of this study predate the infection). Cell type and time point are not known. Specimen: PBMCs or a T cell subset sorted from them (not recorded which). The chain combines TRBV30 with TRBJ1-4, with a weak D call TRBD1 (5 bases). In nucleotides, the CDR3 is TGTGCCTGGACCGGGCCCGGGGGGGAAAAACTGTTTTTT. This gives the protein CAWTGPGGEKLFF.